The entry below describes one T cell receptor (beta chain). The table came from immunoSEQ multiplex PCR; TCRdb's copy has only in-frame clones and leaves some out. The table has tens of thousands of clones, 85% to 90% seen once. The sample comes from a study of blood T cell repertoires in COVID-19. Germline values: CDR1 SGHTA, CDR2 FQGNSA. J gave up 4 bases and V 4 bases, and 3 bases lay outside the gene matches. The length of the CDR3 is 15 residues. The specimen was peripheral blood. The chain carries TRBV7-2 and TRBJ2-1, with 11 nucleotides matching TRBD2. The TCR comes from a human donor in a cohort sampled during active COVID-19. The CDR3 loop reads CASSWGLAVYNEQFF. In DNA, the CDR3 is TGTGCCAGCAGCTGGGGACTAGCGGTTTACAATGAGCAGTTCTTC. Variable domain in full (rest from reference TRBV7-2 and TRBJ2-1): GAGVSQSPSNKVTEKGKDVELRCDPISGHTALYWYRQSLGQGLEFLIYFQGNSAPDKSGLPSDRFSAERTGGSVSTLTIQRTQQEDSAVYLCASSWGLAVYNEQFFGPGTRLTVL.